These 11 T cell receptor beta chains share one sample of origin, sequenced in a study of T-cell reconstitution after alpha-beta-depleted transplantation in children. Unique molecular identifiers were incorporated when the TCRbeta library was constructed. TCRdb reanalysed the PCR reads using MiXCR and keeps one entry per CDR3 protein. The sample lists about 260,000 distinct CDR3 sequences, around 10% occurring once. Sequenced here: peripheral blood, sampled 180 days after TCRalphabeta/CD19-depleted stem cell transplant. These receptors were taken from a male patient aged 2-15 years who had a stem cell transplant for chronic granulomatous disease, so the T cells may come from the graft donor.

With regard to this clonotype: This could be a read error, since a much larger clone is one nucleotide away. CDR3 sequence reads: CASSFRQGSPYKEQFF. As DNA, the CDR3 is TGTGCCAGCAGTTTTCGGCAGGGGTCGCCCTACAAGGAGCAGTTCTTC. V usage is TRBV6-2 or TRBV6-3 and J usage is TRBJ2-1, with D possibly TRBD1 on 6 matching bases. CDR3 length equals 16 residues. The germline V gene has CDR1 MNHEY and CDR2 SVGEGT.

The table lists this clonotype with many counts. The chain joins TRBV11-2 to TRBJ2-5; D remains ambiguous. Germline V gene data show CDR1 as SGHAT and CDR2 as FQNNGV. Trimming cost V 5 bases and J 5 bases, with 21 bases left between them. The CDR3 has 16 residues. CDR3 loop: CASSPEVLQPWETQYF. CDR3 sequence (DNA): TGTGCCAGCAGCCCAGAGGTTTTGCAGCCGTGGGAGACCCAGTACTTC.

This clonotype was counted a few times. CDR3 loop: CASSFRTDSPLHF. The CDR3 coding sequence is TGTGCCAGCAGTTTCAGGACAGATTCACCCCTCCACTTT. The V gene is TRBV12-3 or TRBV12-4, the J gene TRBJ1-6; D is possibly TRBD1 (6 bases). V was clipped by 3 bases and J by 8 bases, with 8 bases between them. The CDR3 sequence is 13 residues long.

This clonotype has ten or more counts. This rearrangement joins TRBV11-2 to TRBJ2-7; no firm D call. The CDR3 sequence is 15 residues long. Trimming shortened V by 3 bases and J by 0 bases, and 12 bases separated the two germline ends. Germline lookup yields CDR1 SGHAT and CDR2 FQNNGV. Here the CDR3 reads CASSLGIGRSYEQYF. The CDR3 DNA reads TGTGCCAGCAGCTTGGGAATAGGACGCTCCTACGAGCAGTACTTC.

About this clonotype itself: Possible read error: a much larger clone is one base away. As DNA, the CDR3 is TGCGCCAGCAGACAGCGGGACCTCACCTACAATGAGCAGTTCTTC. Translation gives CASRQRDLTYNEQFF. This chain joins TRBV5-1 and TRBJ2-1; 7 bases map to TRBD2. This CDR3 is built from 15 residues. The germline gives CDR1 SGHRS, CDR2 YFSETQ. Trimming removed 5 bases from V and 2 bases from J; junction bases left unmatched: 7.

V is TRBV7-9 and J is TRBJ1-5, with D possibly being TRBD1 (6 bases). V lost 5 bases to trimming and J lost 6 bases, with 14 bases between them. The germline CDR1 and CDR2 sequences are SEHNR and FQNEAQ (reference sequence). The CDR3 totals 14 residues. CDR3 nucleotide sequence: TGTGCCAGCAGCGGGGGGGGGGCTACTCAGCCCCAGCATTTT. This translates into CASSGGGATQPQHF.

This clonotype has ten or more counts. The V and J genes are TRBV9 and TRBJ2-2; TRBD2 is a possible D gene (5 bases). CDR1 SGDLS and CDR2 YYNGEE come from the germline V gene. The V end was cut by 0 bases, the J end by 4 bases, with 13 bases between. This CDR3 contains 16 residues. CDR3 amino acids: CASSVAPGNGTGELFF. CDR3 DNA: TGTGCCAGCAGCGTAGCGCCGGGAAACGGCACCGGGGAGCTGTTTTTT.

This clonotype was seen at least ten times. This chain's CDR3 is CASRYGTDFRDEQFF. In DNA, the CDR3 is TGTGCCAGCAGATACGGGACAGATTTTAGGGATGAGCAGTTCTTC. The V and J genes are TRBV2 and TRBJ2-1; 7 positions match TRBD1. CDR1 and CDR2 (germline): SNHLY, FYNNEI. The V segment lost 6 bases and the J segment 8 bases; nucleotides outside the gene matches: 13. CDR3 length: 15 residues.

There are many counts of this clonotype. The chain uses TRBV7-2 and TRBJ1-6, with TRBD1 as a possible D gene (5 bases). V was shortened by 1 base and J by 7 bases, with 14 bases between the two germline ends. Germline-derived CDR1 and CDR2 are SGHTA and FQGNSA. This CDR3 has 16 residues. The CDR3: CASSLVPQGSNSPLHF. The CDR3 DNA sequence: TGTGCCAGCAGCTTAGTTCCTCAGGGATCAAATTCACCCCTCCACTTT.

This clonotype has ten or more counts. The chain recombines TRBV28 with TRBJ2-3; no clear D gene. Germline CDR1 is MDHEN and CDR2 is SYDVKM. The germline V and J ends were trimmed by 6 bases and 1 base, with 8 bases remaining between them. The length of the CDR3 is 13 residues. The CDR3 DNA is TGTGCCAGCAGGGTTACTGGCACAGATACGCAGTATTTT. Its translation is CASRVTGTDTQYF.

The chain couples TRBV5-4 to TRBJ2-5; 8 bases fit TRBD2. V dropped 4 bases and J dropped 7; count of bases not matched to a gene: 9. CDR3 length: 14 amino acids. Germline-derived CDR1 and CDR2 are SGHNT and YYREEE (reference sequence). The CDR3 loop is CASSPGLALGTQYF. Here the CDR3 DNA reads TGTGCCAGCAGCCCTGGACTAGCTTTAGGGACCCAGTACTTC. Full variable domain (missing parts from reference TRBV5-4 and TRBJ2-5): ETGVTQSPTHLIKTRGQQVTLRCSSQSGHNTVSWYQQALGQGPQFIFQYYREEENGRGNFPPRFSGLQFPNYSSELNVNALELDDSALYLCASSPGLALGTQYFGPGTRLLVL.